This T cell receptor (beta chain) was sequenced during a study of CD8 T cells in Susac syndrome. Study-wide points: The study conceded that relatively few individuals underwent its TCR sequencing and HLA analysis.

CDR3 length equals 15 residues. Germline V gene lookup returns CDR1 MDHEN and CDR2 SYDVKM. The V gene lost 4 bases and the J gene lost 5 bases, with 18 bases spanning the gap. As to this clonotype: What it binds is not known.

cDNA came from approximately 0.5 to 1 ug RNA primed by random hexamers. The method of amplification for TCR beta CDR3 was immunoSEQ multiplex PCR, covering 54 Vbeta and 13 Jbeta. TCRdb re-analysed the immunoSEQ multiplex PCR reads in MiXCR, keeping a single row per CDR3 protein. The sample lists 160,000 or so distinct CDR3 sequences, 94% occurring once. In the multiple sclerosis control group, patients were treatment-naive and had stable or active relapsing-remitting disease. The CD8+ and CD4+ T cells were negatively isolated, with the TEMRA cells enriched by FACS. The origin of this receptor is a human donor with multiple sclerosis. The source material was CD8+ T cells from PBMCs. This chain connects TRBV28 to TRBJ2-7; D is tentatively TRBD1 or TRBD2 (5 bases each). The CDR3, as DNA: TGTGCCAGCAGTTCCCGAATCTTGGGGGAGAACGAGCAGTACTTC. Translating gives CASSSRILGENEQYF.